The 2 T cell receptor beta chains listed next were all sequenced from one sample in a study of metastatic and nonmetastatic thyroid tumors. TCRdb reanalyzed the PCR reads via MiXCR. This table has 39,000 or so clones, around 47% appearing once. All patients were treatment-naive before thyroid surgery. Sequenced input: tumor tissue. The receptors derive from a male donor with papillary thyroid cancer or a benign thyroid nodule (not recorded which). Some clones in this sample may be carry-over from other donors' samples.

This clone has more than one count but fewer than ten. The chain joins TRBV27 to TRBJ2-7; TRBD2 agrees at 11 bases. Germline CDR1 and CDR2: MNHEY and SMNVEV (reference sequence). This CDR3 region has 15 residues. J lost 3 bases, V lost 3 bases, and 4 bases had no gene match. The CDR3 region is CASSLGTSGSYEQYF. The CDR3 nucleotides read TGTGCCAGCAGTTTGGGTACTAGCGGGAGCTACGAGCAGTACTTC.

This sequence joins TRBV9 and TRBJ1-3, with D possibly being TRBD1 (6 bases). Germline V gives CDR1 SGDLS, CDR2 YYNGEE. Trimming stripped 2 bases from V and 2 bases from J, with 14 bases between. This CDR3 comprises 16 residues. The CDR3 DNA sequence: TGTGCCAGCAGCGTGAGAACAGGGACTACTGGAAACACCATATATTTT. Translating it yields CASSVRTGTTGNTIYF.